A selection of T cell receptor beta chains follows, all from one sample in a study of T cell responses to AZD1222 COVID-19 vaccine. The method was immunoSEQ multiplex PCR; TCRdb's version includes in-frame clones alone and lacks a portion of them. The table has around 160,000 clones, around 89% seen once. The starting material was peripheral blood, obtained on day 0 of AZD1222 vaccination. The origin of the receptors is an adult in good health. The CDR3 runs from the conserved cysteine through the conserved F or W. D genes are given only for firm matches. Expanded clones get a size class; other rows say once, few or many, or leave the size out.

TRBV19	.	.	TRBJ1-2	CASSIANRVRNYGYTF	TGTGCCAGTAGTATAGCCAACAGGGTTCGCAACTATGGCTACACCTTC
TRBV7-9	many	TRBD1	TRBJ1-2	CASSLALDRGRDGYTF	TGTGCCAGCAGCTTAGCCCTCGACAGGGGGCGGGATGGCTACACCTTC
TRBV10-3	.	.	TRBJ1-1	CAISESKEIEAFF	TGTGCCATCAGTGAGTCGAAGGAAATTGAAGCTTTCTTT
TRBV4-1	.	.	TRBJ1-2	CASSAVRGANYGYTF	TGCGCCAGCAGCGCCGTCCGGGGGGCGAACTATGGCTACACCTTC
TRBV5-1	.	.	TRBJ2-2	CASRGDRSITGELFF	TGCGCCAGCAGGGGGGACCGATCGATCACCGGGGAGCTGTTTTTT
TRBV5-1	.	.	TRBJ1-6	CASSLRVGQGNSPLHF	TGCGCCAGCAGCTTGAGGGTGGGACAAGGGAATTCACCCCTCCACTTT
TRBV10-3	.	TRBD2	TRBJ2-7	CAISEWTSDEQYF	TGTGCCATCAGTGAGTGGACTAGCGACGAGCAGTACTTC
TRBV5-1	.	TRBD1	TRBJ1-6	CASSLGTGGTPLHF	TGCGCCAGCAGCTTGGGGACAGGGGGGACGCCCCTCCACTTT
TRBV6-5	.	.	TRBJ2-5	CASSYSGRETQYF	TGTGCCAGCAGTTACTCAGGGCGGGAGACCCAGTACTTC
TRBV5-4	.	TRBD1	TRBJ2-7	CASSLTGSYEQYF	TGTGCCAGCAGCCTGACAGGGTCCTACGAGCAGTACTTC
TRBV19	.	.	TRBJ2-3	CASHKGGAVDTQYF	TGTGCCAGCCATAAGGGGGGCGCGGTGGATACGCAGTATTTT
TRBV6-5	.	TRBD1	TRBJ1-1	CASSYRVTGGAGAFF	TGTGCCAGCAGTTATAGGGTGACAGGGGGAGCCGGAGCTTTCTTT
TRBV13	.	.	TRBJ1-6	CASSPAGARGVNSPLHF	TGTGCCAGCAGCCCCGCGGGAGCTAGGGGGGTTAATTCACCCCTCCACTTT
TRBV12-2	.	.	TRBJ1-6	CASRSNRDRSTYYNSPLHF	TGTGCAAGTCGCTCGAACCGGGACAGGTCAACCTACTATAATTCACCCCTCCACTTT
TRBV18	.	.	TRBJ1-1	CASSPPRRANTEAFF	TGTGCCAGCTCACCACCCCGCAGGGCGAACACTGAAGCTTTCTTT
TRBV28	.	TRBD1	TRBJ1-2	CASSSFSPRTGVRYGYTF	TGTGCCAGCAGTTCTTTTTCCCCCCGGACAGGTGTGCGGTATGGCTACACCTTC
TRBV19	.	TRBD2	TRBJ2-6	CASTSGGSGANVLTF	TGTGCCAGTACCTCGGGGGGCTCTGGGGCCAACGTCCTGACTTTC
TRBV5-5	.	.	TRBJ2-5	CASSFGPQETQYF	TGTGCCAGCAGCTTTGGGCCGCAAGAGACCCAGTACTTC
TRBV19	.	.	TRBJ1-1	CASGQISPGNTEAFF	TGTGCCAGCGGACAGATCTCCCCGGGGAACACTGAAGCTTTCTTT
TRBV7-9	.	.	TRBJ1-1	CASSWTTNTEAFF	TGTGCCAGCAGTTGGACAACGAACACTGAAGCTTTCTTT